The present T cell receptor (beta chain) was sequenced within a study of blood T cell repertoires in COVID-19. Study as a whole: Nucleic acid was either cDNA or gDNA, and it came from T cells, B-cell-depleted T cells, or PBMCs.

Seattle-derived patients entered the study during active infection and were followed longitudinally. From germline, CDR1 is MDHEN and CDR2 SYDVKM. V gave up 6 bases and J gave up 5 bases; unmatched junction bases: 10. CDR3 length equals 15 residues. TCRdb's table, derived via immunoSEQ multiplex PCR, lists solely in-frame clones and lacks some. Of more than 300,000 clones in the sample, 90% were seen once. The rearrangement joins TRBV28 to TRBJ2-5, with TRBD1 matching 9 bases. The receptor was isolated from a woman in her forties with COVID-19, enrolled during active disease. The sample taken for sequencing was peripheral blood. CDR3 sequence reads: CASRRPGQGDETQYF. DNA of the CDR3: TGTGCCAGCAGACGACCGGGACAGGGCGACGAGACCCAGTACTTC.